The 32 T cell receptor beta chains below come from one sample, sequenced in a study of CD8 T cells in ankylosing spondylitis. TCRdb re-derived calls from the 5' RACE reads in MiXCR, one entry per CDR3 protein. The repertoire holds some 240,000 distinct CDR3 sequences, with 18% as singletons. Input material: blood, either unsorted or a sorted T cell fraction (not recorded which). The source of these receptors is a male donor with ankylosing spondylitis or in good health (not recorded which).

This clonotype was recorded at least ten times. The rearrangement joins TRBV11-2 to TRBJ2-5, with unresolved D. CDR1 and CDR2 (germline): SGHAT, FQNNGV. This CDR3 comprises 15 residues. V was pared by 7 bases and J by 5 bases, with 20 bases between. CDR3 nucleotide sequence: TGTGCCAGCACACCCCGCACTGTGGTACCGGAGACCCAGTACTTC. Its translation: CASTPRTVVPETQYF.

The chain joins TRBV6-5 to TRBJ2-1, with TRBD2 identical over 9 bases. Germline-derived CDR1 and CDR2 are MNHEY and SVGAGI. The V gene end was trimmed by 4 bases and the J gene end by 0 bases; junction bases not matched to a gene: 7. This CDR3 is 17 amino acids long. CDR3 residues: CASSFLPGLASYNEQFF. The CDR3 nucleotides are TGTGCCAGCAGTTTCCTCCCGGGACTAGCCTCCTACAATGAGCAGTTCTTC.

This clonotype has ten or more counts. This rearrangement joins TRBV12-3 or TRBV12-4 to TRBJ2-5; no firm D call. Deletions cut 3 bases from V and 0 bases from J, with 5 bases between. This CDR3 has 13 residues. CDR3 amino acids: CASSFMDQETQYF. CDR3 DNA sequence: TGTGCCAGCAGTTTCATGGACCAAGAGACCCAGTACTTC.

This clonotype was observed a handful of times. The chain couples TRBV28 to TRBJ2-6; the D gene is possibly TRBD1 (5 bases). The germline gives CDR1 MDHEN, CDR2 SYDVKM. V was trimmed by 7 bases and J by 0 bases, leaving 7 bases between them. The CDR3 has 14 amino acids. This chain's CDR3 is CASKQDSGANVLTF. The CDR3 DNA reads TGTGCCAGCAAACAGGACTCTGGGGCCAACGTCCTGACTTTC.

This clonotype was counted once. The chain couples TRBV4-1 to TRBJ1-1, with D uncertain. Germline lookup yields CDR1 MGHRA and CDR2 YSYEKL. This CDR3 spans 14 amino acids. Trimming stripped 6 bases from V and 5 bases from J, with 16 bases between. The CDR3 DNA is TGCGCCAGCAGTCGAAGTGGGCGAGGGACTGAAGCTTTCTTT. Translation: CASSRSGRGTEAFF.

V is TRBV27 and J is TRBJ2-2, with D hard to call. Per the germline V gene, CDR1 is MNHEY and CDR2 is SMNVEV (reference sequence). The V and J ends lost 2 bases and 3 bases respectively, with 4 bases between them. This CDR3 comprises 13 residues. CDR3 region: CASSLADTGELFF. DNA for the CDR3: TGTGCCAGCAGTTTAGCGGACACCGGGGAGCTGTTTTTT.

The chain couples TRBV5-6 to TRBJ2-7; TRBD2 matches 8 bases. CDR3 length equals 14 residues. Germline V gene data show CDR1 as SGHDT and CDR2 as YYEEEE. The V segment lost 4 bases and the J segment 3 bases; nucleotides outside the gene matches: 6. The CDR3 bases are TGTGCCAGCAGCGAGGGACTAGGCCACTACGAGCAGTACTTC. This encodes CASSEGLGHYEQYF.

V and J are TRBV11-1 and TRBJ2-1; TRBD2 aligns across 12 bases. After removal of 2 bases from V and 2 bases from J, the junction contained 7 bases not matched to a gene. The CDR3 covers 18 residues. Looked up from germline, CDR1 is SGHAT and CDR2 is FQDESV (reference sequence). CDR3 sequence: CASSLRLLAGGAYNEQFF. The CDR3 coding sequence is TGTGCCAGCAGCTTAAGATTACTAGCGGGAGGCGCCTACAATGAGCAGTTCTTC.

The gene calls are TRBV6-1 and TRBJ2-1; D might be TRBD1 (7 bases). This CDR3 comprises 16 residues. The germline V gene encodes CDR1 MNHNS and CDR2 SASEGT. The germline V and J ends were trimmed by 1 base and 4 bases, with 14 bases remaining between them. As DNA, the CDR3 is TGTGCCAGCAGTGAAGAGGAGGGGGCGGGGTACAATGAGCAGTTCTTC. This gives the protein CASSEEEGAGYNEQFF.

J is TRBJ2-7 and V is TRBV6-1; 7 nucleotides align to TRBD2. V gave up 4 bases and J gave up 1 base; unmatched junction bases: 7. The CDR3 length is 15 residues. Germline values: CDR1 MNHNS, CDR2 SASEGT. CDR3 sequence reads: CASSALGGGSYEQYF. The CDR3 DNA reads TGTGCCAGCAGTGCCCTTGGGGGGGGGTCCTACGAGCAGTACTTC.

This chain joins TRBV20-1 and TRBJ2-7; D remains ambiguous. V was pared by 3 bases and J by 4 bases, with 7 bases between. The CDR3 spans 11 residues. Germline values: CDR1 DFQATT, CDR2 SNEGSKA (reference sequence). The CDR3 protein is CSARDGYEQYF. The CDR3, as DNA: TGCAGTGCTAGGGACGGTTACGAGCAGTACTTC.

The J gene is TRBJ2-5, the V gene TRBV12-5; 7 positions match TRBD2. CDR1 and CDR2 from the germline V gene are LGHNT and FRNRAP. The CDR3 consists of 17 residues. V lost 0 bases to trimming and J lost 5 bases; unmatched junction nucleotides: 12. The CDR3 DNA reads TGTGCTAGTGGTTTGGTTCAGGGAGTATTGGGGGGGGAGACCCAGTACTTC. This encodes CASGLVQGVLGGETQYF.

This clonotype occurred a few times. This chain uses TRBV13 with TRBJ1-4; 8 bases fit TRBD1. V lost 2 bases and J lost 8; bases outside the gene matches: 4. The CDR3 covers 14 residues. The germline gives CDR1 PRHDT, CDR2 FYEKMQ (reference sequence). The DNA for the CDR3 is TGTGCCAGCAGCTTACAGGGGGCATTGGAAAAACTGTTTTTT. Translating gives CASSLQGALEKLFF. The whole variable domain, remainder taken from reference TRBV13 and TRBJ1-4, is AAGVIQSPRHLIKEKRETATLKCYPIPRHDTVYWYQQGPGQDPQFLISFYEKMQSDKGSIPDRFSAQQFSDYHSELNMSSLELGDSALYFCASSLQGALEKLFFGSGTQLSVL.

The chain links TRBV29-1 to TRBJ1-1; 11 bases are shared with TRBD1. The V gene end was trimmed by 7 bases and the J gene end by 1 base; junction bases not matched to a gene: 5. This CDR3 region has 14 residues. CDR1 is SQVTM and CDR2 is ANQGSEA in the germline V gene. CDR3 residues: CSAPDRGRNTEAFF. The CDR3 DNA reads as TGCAGCGCCCCGGACAGGGGGCGGAACACTGAAGCTTTCTTT.

In its sample, this clonotype was seen many times. The J gene is TRBJ2-3, the V gene TRBV6-5; no firm D call. The CDR3 contains 16 residues. Germline V gene data show CDR1 as MNHEY and CDR2 as SVGAGI. Trimming left V 6 bases short and J 3 bases short, with 19 bases between. CDR3 residues: CASSRVRRATTDTQYF. The CDR3 nucleotides read TGTGCCAGCAGCCGCGTAAGGCGTGCCACAACAGATACGCAGTATTTT.

Only a few counts were recorded for this clonotype. The gene calls are TRBV20-1 and TRBJ2-2; D not resolved. In germline, CDR1 is DFQATT, CDR2 SNEGSKA (reference sequence). Trimming took 3 bases from V and 4 from J, leaving 18 bases between them. CDR3 length: 16 residues. The CDR3 DNA reads as TGCAGTGCTAGCGCTCATCAGTGGGATGCCACCGGGGAGCTGTTTTTT. Translation gives CSASAHQWDATGELFF.

There are a few counts of this clonotype. The chain recombines TRBV20-1 with TRBJ1-2; a possible D gene is TRBD1 (5 bases). This CDR3 has 14 residues. V was clipped by 3 bases and J by 4 bases, with 15 bases between them. Germline-derived CDR1 and CDR2 are DFQATT and SNEGSKA (reference sequence). Here the CDR3 reads CSARARALTYGYTF. The CDR3 bases are TGCAGTGCTAGGGCCAGGGCGCTCACCTATGGCTACACCTTC.

The chain couples TRBV6-1 to TRBJ2-1, with a possible D match to TRBD1 (5 bases). Trimming pared 5 bases from V and 9 bases from J, leaving 20 bases between. Germline values: CDR1 MNHNS, CDR2 SASEGT. The CDR3 is 15 residues long. CDR3 in DNA: TGTGCCAGCAGTCCCCATTTGCAGGGTAGAGGTGAGCAGTTCTTC. Protein sequence: CASSPHLQGRGEQFF.

J is TRBJ2-7 and V is TRBV5-6, with TRBD2 matching 9 bases. With 0 bases clipped from V and 3 bases from J, the junction kept 10 bases outside the gene matches. Germline CDR1 and CDR2: SGHDT and YYEEEE. The CDR3 contains 17 residues. CDR3 loop: CASSLGRGLAEDYEQYF. CDR3 in DNA: TGTGCCAGCAGCTTGGGACGGGGACTAGCCGAAGACTACGAGCAGTACTTC.

The sample holds a few counts of this clonotype. The chain couples TRBV11-2 to TRBJ2-7; tentatively, D is TRBD1 (5 bases). This CDR3 contains 15 residues. Germline V lookup: CDR1 SGHAT, CDR2 FQNNGV. Trimming left V 4 bases short and J 9 bases short, with 22 bases between. CDR3 sequence (DNA): TGTGCCAGCAGCTCCCCCGGAGTAGGGGATGCCTTGCAGTACTTC. Translated: CASSSPGVGDALQYF.

V and J are TRBV7-9 and TRBJ2-7; no reliable D call. Germline V gene sequence: CDR1 SEHNR, CDR2 FQNEAQ (reference sequence). V lost 5 bases to trimming and J lost 6 bases, with 14 bases between them. The CDR3 has 13 residues. The CDR3 protein is CASSTPGLAEQYF. CDR3 in DNA: TGTGCCAGCAGCACCCCGGGTCTTGCCGAGCAGTACTTC.

The rearrangement links TRBV12-3 or TRBV12-4 to TRBJ1-2, with D possibly being TRBD1 (5 bases). The CDR3 is 13 amino acids. V gave up 1 base and J gave up 7 bases, with 10 bases separating them. The CDR3 DNA reads as TGTGCCAGCAGTTTAGGGCAGGGACGTGGCTACACCTTC. Amino acid sequence: CASSLGQGRGYTF.

In this sample, this clonotype turned up a few times. The genes are TRBV7-2 and TRBJ2-3, with TRBD2 matching 8 bases. Germline values: CDR1 SGHTA, CDR2 FQGNSA. The CDR3 consists of 16 residues. The J segment lost 0 bases and the V segment lost 1 base, leaving 3 bases of the junction unmatched. The CDR3: CASSLVGRVSTDTQYF. The CDR3, as DNA: TGTGCCAGCAGCTTAGTCGGGAGGGTCAGCACAGATACGCAGTATTTT.

The V gene is TRBV29-1, the J gene TRBJ2-1, with D possibly being TRBD1 (5 bases). The germline V gene has CDR1 SQVTM and CDR2 ANQGSEA. V gave up 0 bases and J gave up 5 bases, with 11 bases separating them. This CDR3 has 14 amino acids. The CDR3 region has the DNA TGCAGCGTTGAAGAGTGGACACTTGACAATGAGCAGTTCTTC. Protein: CSVEEWTLDNEQFF.

This clonotype was recorded a few times. The rearrangement uses TRBV5-1 and TRBJ2-2; possible D gene TRBD2, 5 bases. CDR3 length: 15 amino acids. Germline lookup yields CDR1 SGHRS and CDR2 YFSETQ. Trimming took off 1 base at V and 0 bases at J, with 7 bases between the two ends. The CDR3 loop is CASSLPEANTGELFF. The CDR3 DNA reads as TGCGCCAGCAGCTTGCCGGAGGCGAACACCGGGGAGCTGTTTTTT.

This clonotype was detected only a few times. The gene calls are TRBV29-1 and TRBJ2-2; D perhaps matches TRBD2 (5 bases). Trimming stripped 6 bases from V and 0 bases from J, with 17 bases between. CDR3 length: 16 amino acids. Per germline, CDR1 SQVTM and CDR2 ANQGSEA. The CDR3 DNA reads TGCAGCGTGAACCGAGGGCAACCTACGAACACCGGGGAGCTGTTTTTT. Translating it yields CSVNRGQPTNTGELFF.

The V call is TRBV6-5, the J call TRBJ1-4; 8 bases match TRBD1. The V and J ends lost 4 bases and 7 bases, in that order; junction bases with no gene match: 8. CDR3 length: 15 residues. CDR1 MNHEY and CDR2 SVGAGI come from the germline V gene. CDR3 region: CASSLGGQVFEKLFF. The CDR3 bases are TGTGCCAGCAGTTTAGGGGGACAGGTTTTTGAAAAACTGTTTTTT.

The DNA for the CDR3 is TGTGCCAGCAGTTATAGCGGGAGCCGCACAGATACGCAGTATTTT. Amino acids: CASSYSGSRTDTQYF. The chain carries TRBV2 and TRBJ2-3; 9 bases match TRBD2. The germline V gene encodes CDR1 SNHLY and CDR2 FYNNEI. V lost 5 bases, J lost 1 base, and 4 bases stayed unmatched. CDR3 length equals 15 residues.

The rearrangement uses TRBV12-3 or TRBV12-4 and TRBJ2-2; D gene ambiguous. The ends were cut back, 6 bases at V and 4 bases at J, with 27 bases in the middle. This CDR3 has 19 residues. Here the CDR3 DNA reads TGTGCCAGCAGCAGGCAACCTCCGGTTCGAACCCGGAGCACCGGGGAGCTGTTTTTT. Its translation is CASSRQPPVRTRSTGELFF.

This clonotype was seen at least ten times. V is TRBV29-1 and J is TRBJ2-7, with 8 bases identical to TRBD2. Trimming cost V 4 bases and J 0 bases; bases outside gene matches: 5. The V gene's germline CDR1 is SQVTM and CDR2 ANQGSEA. The CDR3 is made up of 14 amino acids. This chain's CDR3 is CSVGHSGNSYEQYF. The CDR3 DNA sequence: TGCAGCGTTGGACATAGCGGGAACTCCTACGAGCAGTACTTC.

The chain carries TRBV11-2 and TRBJ2-3; TRBD2 matches 7 bases. The J segment lost 6 bases and the V segment lost 4 bases, leaving 16 bases of the junction unmatched. This CDR3 has 17 residues. Germline CDR1 SGHAT, CDR2 FQNNGV. The CDR3 DNA reads TGTGCCAGCAGCTCCTTGCAGAGCCCCCCCGGGAGGGATACGCAGTATTTT. It is translated as CASSSLQSPPGRDTQYF. Full variable domain (outside the CDR3, taken from reference TRBV11-2 and TRBJ2-3): EAGVAQSPRYKIIEKRQSVAFWCNPISGHATLYWYQQILGQGPKLLIQFQNNGVVDDSQLPKDRFSAERLKGVDSTLKIQPAKLEDSAVYLCASSSLQSPPGRDTQYFGPGTRLTVL.

This clonotype was picked up a small number of times. The rearrangement joins TRBV5-1 to TRBJ2-1; unclear D gene. CDR1 SGHRS and CDR2 YFSETQ come from the germline V gene. The germline V and J ends were trimmed by 1 base and 10 bases, with 15 bases remaining between them. The CDR3 runs to 14 residues. The CDR3 nucleotides are TGCGCCAGCAGCTTGTCCCCAGGTGGTTACGAGCAGTTCTTC. It translates to CASSLSPGGYEQFF.